This T cell receptor (beta chain) appears in the sequencing data of a study of cytomegalovirus exposure and HLA in healthy donors. Findings of the study overall: With high specificity and sensitivity, the classifier reportedly diagnosed cytomegalovirus status.

Concerning this clone: Antigen specificity is unknown.

This CDR3 contains 13 residues. The V gene lost 7 bases and the J gene lost 2 bases, with 12 bases spanning the gap. Germline V CDR1 and CDR2: SGHNT, YYREEE (reference sequence). Data came from immunoSEQ multiplex PCR; TCRdb stores just in-frame clones and leaves some out. The profile shows 100,000 to 150,000 clones, 90% to 97% of them singletons. The chain carries TRBV5-4 and TRBJ2-5; D is perhaps TRBD1 (5 bases). The sequence came from a man younger than 30 in good health and CMV-seronegative. The source material was PBMCs. The DNA of the CDR3 is TGTGCCAGCTCAGGACAAGCTCAAGAGACCCAGTACTTC. This gives the protein CASSGQAQETQYF.